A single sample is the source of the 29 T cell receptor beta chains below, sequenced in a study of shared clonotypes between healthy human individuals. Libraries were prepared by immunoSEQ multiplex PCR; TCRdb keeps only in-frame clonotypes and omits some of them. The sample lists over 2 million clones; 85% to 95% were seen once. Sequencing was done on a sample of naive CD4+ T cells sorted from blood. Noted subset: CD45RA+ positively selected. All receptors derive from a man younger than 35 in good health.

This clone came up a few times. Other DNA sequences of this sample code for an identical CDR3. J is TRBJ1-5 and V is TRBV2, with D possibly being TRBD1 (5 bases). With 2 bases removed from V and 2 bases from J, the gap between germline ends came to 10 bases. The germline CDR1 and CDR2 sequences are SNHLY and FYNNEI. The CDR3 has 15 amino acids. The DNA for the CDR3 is TGTGCCAGCAGTGAATTGGGGCTGGGCAATCAGCCCCAGCATTTT. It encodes CASSELGLGNQPQHF.

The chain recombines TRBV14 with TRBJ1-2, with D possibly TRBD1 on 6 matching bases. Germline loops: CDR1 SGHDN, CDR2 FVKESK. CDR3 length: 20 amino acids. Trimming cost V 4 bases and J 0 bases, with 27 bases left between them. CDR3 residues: CASSPKGPFRTAYSNYGYTF. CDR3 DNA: TGTGCCAGCAGCCCGAAGGGACCTTTCAGGACAGCATACTCTAACTATGGCTACACCTTC.

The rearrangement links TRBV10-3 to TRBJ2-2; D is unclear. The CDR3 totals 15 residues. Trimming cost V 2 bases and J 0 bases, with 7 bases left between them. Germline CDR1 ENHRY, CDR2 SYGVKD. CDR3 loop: CAISEGRTNTGELFF. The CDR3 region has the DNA TGTGCCATCAGTGAGGGACGGACGAACACCGGGGAGCTGTTTTTT.

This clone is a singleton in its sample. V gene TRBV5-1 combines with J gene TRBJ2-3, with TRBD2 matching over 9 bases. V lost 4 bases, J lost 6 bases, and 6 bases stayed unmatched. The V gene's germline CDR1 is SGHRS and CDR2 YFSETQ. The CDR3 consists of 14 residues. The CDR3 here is CASSGTSLGDTQYF. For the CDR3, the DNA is TGCGCCAGCAGCGGGACTAGCTTGGGGGATACGCAGTATTTT. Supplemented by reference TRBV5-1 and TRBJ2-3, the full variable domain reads KAGVTQTPRYLIKTRGQQVTLSCSPISGHRSVSWYQQTPGQGLQFLFEYFSETQRNKGNFPGRFSGRQFSNSRSEMNVSTLELGDSALYLCASSGTSLGDTQYFGPGTRLTVL.

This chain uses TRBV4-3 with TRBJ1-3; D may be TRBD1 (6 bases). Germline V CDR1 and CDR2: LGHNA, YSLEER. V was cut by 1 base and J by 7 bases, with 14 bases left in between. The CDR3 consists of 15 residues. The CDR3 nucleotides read TGCGCCAGCAGCCAAGGAACAGGGAACGCCAACACCATATATTTT. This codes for CASSQGTGNANTIYF.

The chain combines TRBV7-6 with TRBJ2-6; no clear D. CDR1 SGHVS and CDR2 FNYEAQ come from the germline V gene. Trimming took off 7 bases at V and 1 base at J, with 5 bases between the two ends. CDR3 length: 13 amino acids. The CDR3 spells CASTMSGANVLTF. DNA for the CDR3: TGTGCCAGCACCATGTCTGGGGCCAACGTCCTGACTTTC.

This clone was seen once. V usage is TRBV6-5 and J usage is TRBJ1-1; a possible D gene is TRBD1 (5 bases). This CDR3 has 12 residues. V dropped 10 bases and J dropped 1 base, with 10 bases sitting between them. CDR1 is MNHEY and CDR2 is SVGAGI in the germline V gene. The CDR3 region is CATERGNTEAFF. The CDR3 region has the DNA TGTGCCACGGAGAGGGGGAACACTGAAGCTTTCTTT.

The DNA of the CDR3 is TGTGCCAGCAGTGAGGGACTTTCGCAGCCCCAGCATTTT. Amino acids: CASSEGLSQPQHF. The V call is TRBV6-1, the J call TRBJ1-5, with D perhaps matching TRBD1 (5 bases). The CDR3 consists of 13 residues. The V end lost 3 bases, the J end lost 7 bases, and 10 bases lay between the germline ends. Per germline, CDR1 MNHNS and CDR2 SASEGT.

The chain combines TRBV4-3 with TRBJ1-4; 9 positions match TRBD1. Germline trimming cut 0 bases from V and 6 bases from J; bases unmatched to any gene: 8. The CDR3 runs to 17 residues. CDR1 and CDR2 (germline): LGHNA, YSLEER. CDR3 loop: CASSQEFSGQGYEKLFF. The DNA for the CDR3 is TGCGCCAGCAGCCAAGAATTTTCGGGACAGGGTTATGAAAAACTGTTTTTT.

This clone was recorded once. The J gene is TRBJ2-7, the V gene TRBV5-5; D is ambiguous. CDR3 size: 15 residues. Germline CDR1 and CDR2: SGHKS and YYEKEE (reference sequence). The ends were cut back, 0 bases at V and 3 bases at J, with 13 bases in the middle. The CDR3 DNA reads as TGTGCCAGCAGCTTGGCTCTGGTCACCTTCTACGAGCAGTACTTC. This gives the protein CASSLALVTFYEQYF.

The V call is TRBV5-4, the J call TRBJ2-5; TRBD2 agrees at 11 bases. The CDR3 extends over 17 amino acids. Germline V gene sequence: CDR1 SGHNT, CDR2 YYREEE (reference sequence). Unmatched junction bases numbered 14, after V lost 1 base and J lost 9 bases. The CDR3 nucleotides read TGTGCCAGCAGCTTGTCTCTGACTAGCGGGACCCCTCCGGCCCAGTACTTC. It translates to CASSLSLTSGTPPAQYF.

As DNA, the CDR3 is TGTGCCAGCTCACGAATTCTCCAGGTGAGGGGAAACACCATATATTTT. It translates to CASSRILQVRGNTIYF. V gene TRBV18 combines with J gene TRBJ1-3; D call uncertain. V lost 4 bases and J 4 bases, leaving 17 bases between the germline ends. This CDR3 is 16 amino acids long. Germline values: CDR1 KGHSH, CDR2 LQKENI.

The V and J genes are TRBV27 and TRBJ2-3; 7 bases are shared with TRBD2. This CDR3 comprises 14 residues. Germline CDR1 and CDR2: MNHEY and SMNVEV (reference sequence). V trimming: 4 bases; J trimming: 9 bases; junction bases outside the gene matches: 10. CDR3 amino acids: CASSSPGGPRTQYF. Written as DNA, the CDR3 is TGTGCCAGCAGTTCTCCGGGAGGCCCGAGGACGCAGTATTTT.

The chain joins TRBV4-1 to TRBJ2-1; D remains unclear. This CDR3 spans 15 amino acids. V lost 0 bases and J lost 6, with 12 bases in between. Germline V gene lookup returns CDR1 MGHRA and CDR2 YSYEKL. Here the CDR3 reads CASSQDKTPFNEQFF. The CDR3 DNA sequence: TGCGCCAGCAGCCAAGATAAGACCCCTTTCAATGAGCAGTTCTTC.

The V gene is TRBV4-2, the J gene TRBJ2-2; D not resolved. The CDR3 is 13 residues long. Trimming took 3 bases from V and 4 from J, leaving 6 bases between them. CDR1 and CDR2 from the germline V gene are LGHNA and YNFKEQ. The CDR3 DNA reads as TGTGCCAGCAGCCAGGATTTCACCGGGGAGCTGTTTTTT. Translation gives CASSQDFTGELFF.

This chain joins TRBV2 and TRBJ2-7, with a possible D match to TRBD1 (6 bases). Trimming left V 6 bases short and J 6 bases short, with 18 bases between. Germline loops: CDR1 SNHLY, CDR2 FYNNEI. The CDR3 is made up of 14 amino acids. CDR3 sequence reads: CASRVQGPSLEQYF. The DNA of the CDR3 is TGTGCCAGCAGGGTACAGGGTCCTTCCCTCGAGCAGTACTTC. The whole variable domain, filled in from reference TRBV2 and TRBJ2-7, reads EPEVTQTPSHQVTQMGQEVILRCVPISNHLYFYWYRQILGQKVEFLVSFYNNEISEKSEIFDDQFSVERPDGSNFTLKIRSTKLEDSAMYFCASRVQGPSLEQYFGPGTRLTVT.

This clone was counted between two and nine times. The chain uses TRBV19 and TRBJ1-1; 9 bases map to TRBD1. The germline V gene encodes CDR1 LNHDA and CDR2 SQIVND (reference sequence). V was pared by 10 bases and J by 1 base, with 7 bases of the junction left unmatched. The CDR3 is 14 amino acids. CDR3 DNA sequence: TGTGCCACGCGCCCGGGACAGGGGAACACTGAAGCTTTCTTT. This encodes CATRPGQGNTEAFF.

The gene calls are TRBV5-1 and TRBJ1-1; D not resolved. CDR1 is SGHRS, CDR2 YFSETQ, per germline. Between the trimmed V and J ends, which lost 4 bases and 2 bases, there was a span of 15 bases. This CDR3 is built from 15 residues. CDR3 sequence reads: CASSKAEQPNTEAFF. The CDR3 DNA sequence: TGCGCCAGCAGCAAGGCAGAGCAACCCAACACTGAAGCTTTCTTT.

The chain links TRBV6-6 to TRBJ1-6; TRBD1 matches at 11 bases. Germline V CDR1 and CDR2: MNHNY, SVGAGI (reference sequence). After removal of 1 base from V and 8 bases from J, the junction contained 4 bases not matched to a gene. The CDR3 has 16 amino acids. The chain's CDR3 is CASSYFGDRGDSPLHF. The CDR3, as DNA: TGTGCCAGCAGTTACTTTGGGGACAGGGGGGATTCACCCCTCCACTTT.

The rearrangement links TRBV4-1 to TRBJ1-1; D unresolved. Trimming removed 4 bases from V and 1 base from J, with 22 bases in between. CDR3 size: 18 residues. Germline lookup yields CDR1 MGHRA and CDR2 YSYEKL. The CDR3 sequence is CASSPFAGVLVRNTEAFF. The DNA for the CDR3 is TGCGCCAGCAGCCCATTCGCCGGAGTGTTGGTCCGGAACACTGAAGCTTTCTTT.

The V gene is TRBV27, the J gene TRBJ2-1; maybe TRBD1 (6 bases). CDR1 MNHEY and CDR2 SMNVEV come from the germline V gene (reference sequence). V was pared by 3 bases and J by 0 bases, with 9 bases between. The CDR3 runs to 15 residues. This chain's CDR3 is CASSFDRSSYNEQFF. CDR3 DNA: TGTGCCAGCAGTTTTGACAGGAGCTCCTACAATGAGCAGTTCTTC.

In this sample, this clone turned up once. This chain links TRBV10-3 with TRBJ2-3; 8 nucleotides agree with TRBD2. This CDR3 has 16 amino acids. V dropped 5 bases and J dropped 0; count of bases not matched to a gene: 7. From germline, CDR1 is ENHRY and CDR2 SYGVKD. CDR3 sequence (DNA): TGTGCCATCAGTACCTATAGCGGGGTCAGCACAGATACGCAGTATTTT. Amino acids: CAISTYSGVSTDTQYF.

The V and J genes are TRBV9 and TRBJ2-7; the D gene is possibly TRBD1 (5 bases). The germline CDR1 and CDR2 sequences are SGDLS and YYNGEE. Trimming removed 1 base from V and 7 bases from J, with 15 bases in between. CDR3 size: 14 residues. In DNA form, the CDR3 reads TGTGCCAGCAGCGTAAGGCTAGAAGGGGCGGAGCAGTACTTC. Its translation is CASSVRLEGAEQYF.

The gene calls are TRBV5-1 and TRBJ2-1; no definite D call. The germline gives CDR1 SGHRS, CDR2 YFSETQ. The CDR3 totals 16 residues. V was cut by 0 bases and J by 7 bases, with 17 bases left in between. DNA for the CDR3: TGCGCCAGCAGCTTGGGTTCTACCCAACTCGTAAATGAGCAGTTCTTC. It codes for CASSLGSTQLVNEQFF.

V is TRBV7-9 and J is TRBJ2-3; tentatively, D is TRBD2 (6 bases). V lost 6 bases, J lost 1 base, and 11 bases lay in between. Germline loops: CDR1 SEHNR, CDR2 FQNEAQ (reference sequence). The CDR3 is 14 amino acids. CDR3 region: CASSFASGTDTQYF. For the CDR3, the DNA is TGTGCCAGCAGTTTCGCTAGCGGCACAGATACGCAGTATTTT.

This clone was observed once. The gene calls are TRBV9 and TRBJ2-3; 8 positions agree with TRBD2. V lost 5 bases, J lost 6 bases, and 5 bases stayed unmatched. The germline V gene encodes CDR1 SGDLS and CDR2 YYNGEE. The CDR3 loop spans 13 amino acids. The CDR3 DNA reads TGTGCCAGCAGGGGGACTAGTTCCGATACGCAGTATTTT. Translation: CASRGTSSDTQYF.

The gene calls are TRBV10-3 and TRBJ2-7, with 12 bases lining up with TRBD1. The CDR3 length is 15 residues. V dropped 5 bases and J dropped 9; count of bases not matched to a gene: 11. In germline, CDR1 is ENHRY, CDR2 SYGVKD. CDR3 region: CAISTSGTGGFGQYF. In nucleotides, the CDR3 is TGTGCCATCAGTACCTCCGGGACAGGGGGCTTCGGGCAGTACTTC.

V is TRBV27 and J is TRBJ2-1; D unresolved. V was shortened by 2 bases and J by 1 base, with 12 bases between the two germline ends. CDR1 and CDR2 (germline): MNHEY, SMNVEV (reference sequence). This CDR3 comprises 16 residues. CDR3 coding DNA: TGTGCCAGCAGTTTAGGTCTACGGATATCCTACAATGAGCAGTTCTTC. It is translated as CASSLGLRISYNEQFF.

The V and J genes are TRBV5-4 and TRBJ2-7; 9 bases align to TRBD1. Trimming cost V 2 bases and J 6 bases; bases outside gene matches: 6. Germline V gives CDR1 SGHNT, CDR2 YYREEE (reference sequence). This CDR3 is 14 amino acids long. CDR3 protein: CASSLTGQGGEQYF. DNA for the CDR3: TGTGCCAGCAGCTTAACGGGACAGGGCGGCGAGCAGTACTTC.